This entry describes one T cell receptor beta chain. Its matching antigen is unknown. Germline-derived CDR1 and CDR2 are SGHDT and YYEEEE. Trimming took 0 bases from V and 1 from J; bases not matched to a gene: 2. The CDR3 is 15 residues long. The data stem from a study of cytomegalovirus exposure and HLA in healthy donors. The study, taken as a whole, reports: In vitro work confirmed that a few CMV-associated chains recognize CMV antigens. CMV serostatus was the only immune exposure information that was available.

PCR was performed using 60 Vbeta and 13 Jbeta primers. The method was immunoSEQ multiplex PCR; TCRdb's version includes in-frame clones alone and lacks a portion of them. The sample records hundreds of thousands of clones, around 75% being singletons. The genes are TRBV5-6 and TRBJ1-1; 8 bases are a match to TRBD1. The sequenced sample was PBMCs. The TCR was taken from a woman in her twenties or thirties in good health and CMV-seronegative. Here the CDR3 reads CASSLGTGWNTEAFF. CDR3 bases: TGTGCCAGCAGCTTGGGGACAGGGTGGAACACTGAAGCTTTCTTT.